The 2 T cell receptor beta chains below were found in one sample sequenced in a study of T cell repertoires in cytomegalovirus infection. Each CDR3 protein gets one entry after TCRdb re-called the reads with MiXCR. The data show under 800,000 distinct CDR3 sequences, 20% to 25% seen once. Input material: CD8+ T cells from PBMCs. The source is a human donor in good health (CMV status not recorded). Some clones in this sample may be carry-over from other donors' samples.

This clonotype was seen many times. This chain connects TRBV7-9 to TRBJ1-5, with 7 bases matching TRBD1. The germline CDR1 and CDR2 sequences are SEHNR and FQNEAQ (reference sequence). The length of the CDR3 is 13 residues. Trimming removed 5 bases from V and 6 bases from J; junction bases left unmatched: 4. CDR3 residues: CASSTGDFQPQHF. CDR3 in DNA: TGTGCCAGCAGCACAGGGGACTTTCAGCCCCAGCATTTT.

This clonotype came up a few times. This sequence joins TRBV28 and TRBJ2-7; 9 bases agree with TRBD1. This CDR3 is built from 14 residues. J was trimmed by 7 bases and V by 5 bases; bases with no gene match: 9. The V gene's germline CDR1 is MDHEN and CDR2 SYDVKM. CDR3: CASSPDRGVGEQYV. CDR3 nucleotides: TGTGCCAGCAGTCCGGACAGGGGTGTCGGAGAGCAGTACGTC.